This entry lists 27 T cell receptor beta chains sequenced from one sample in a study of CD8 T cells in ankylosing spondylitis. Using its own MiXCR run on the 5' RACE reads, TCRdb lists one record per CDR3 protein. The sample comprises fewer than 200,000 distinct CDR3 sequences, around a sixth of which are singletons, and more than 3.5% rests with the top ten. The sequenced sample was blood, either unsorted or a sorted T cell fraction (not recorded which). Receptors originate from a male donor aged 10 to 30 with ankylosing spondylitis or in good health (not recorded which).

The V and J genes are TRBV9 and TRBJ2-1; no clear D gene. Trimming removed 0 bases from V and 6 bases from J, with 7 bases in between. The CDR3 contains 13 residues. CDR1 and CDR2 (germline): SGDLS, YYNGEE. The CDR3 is CASSVGPINEQFF. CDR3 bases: TGTGCCAGCAGCGTAGGTCCCATCAATGAGCAGTTCTTC. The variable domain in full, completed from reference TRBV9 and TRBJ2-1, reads DSGVTQTPKHLITATGQRVTLRCSPRSGDLSVYWYQQSLDQGLQFLIQYYNGEERAKGNILERFSAQQFPDLHSELNLSSLELGDSALYFCASSVGPINEQFFGPGTRLTVL.

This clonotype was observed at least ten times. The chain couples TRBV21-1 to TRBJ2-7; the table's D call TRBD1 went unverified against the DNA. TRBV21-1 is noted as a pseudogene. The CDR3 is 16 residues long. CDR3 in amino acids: CASSKMDRGWTYEQYV. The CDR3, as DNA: TGTGCCAGCAGCAAAATGGACAGGGGCTGGACCTACGAGCAGTACGTC.

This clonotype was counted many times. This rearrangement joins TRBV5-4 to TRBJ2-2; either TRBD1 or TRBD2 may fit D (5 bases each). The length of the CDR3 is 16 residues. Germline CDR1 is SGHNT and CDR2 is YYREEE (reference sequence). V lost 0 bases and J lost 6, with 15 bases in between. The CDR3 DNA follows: TGTGCCAGCAGCTTGGTGGGGGTAAAGACGGCCGGGGAGCTGTTTTTT. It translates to CASSLVGVKTAGELFF.

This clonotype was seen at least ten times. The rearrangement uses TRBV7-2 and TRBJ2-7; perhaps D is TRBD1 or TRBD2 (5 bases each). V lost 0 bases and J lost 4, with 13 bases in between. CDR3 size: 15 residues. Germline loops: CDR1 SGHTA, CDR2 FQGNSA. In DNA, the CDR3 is TGTGCCAGCAGCTTAGCGCAGGGAGCGAGTTACGAGCAGTACTTC. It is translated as CASSLAQGASYEQYF.

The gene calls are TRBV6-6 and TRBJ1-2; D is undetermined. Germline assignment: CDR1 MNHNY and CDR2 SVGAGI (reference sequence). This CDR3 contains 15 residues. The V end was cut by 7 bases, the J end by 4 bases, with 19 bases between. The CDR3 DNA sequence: TGTGCCAGCAAAGCAGAGGACGGACCATTCTATGGCTACACCTTC. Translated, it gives CASKAEDGPFYGYTF.

Here the CDR3 reads CASSLDISNTEAFF. CDR3 DNA: TGTGCCAGCTCACTGGACATCTCGAACACTGAAGCTTTCTTT. V usage is TRBV18 and J usage is TRBJ1-1; a weak D match, TRBD1 (5 bases). Trimming shortened V by 4 bases and J by 1 base, and 10 bases separated the two germline ends. The V gene's germline CDR1 is KGHSH and CDR2 LQKENI. The CDR3 sequence is 14 residues long.

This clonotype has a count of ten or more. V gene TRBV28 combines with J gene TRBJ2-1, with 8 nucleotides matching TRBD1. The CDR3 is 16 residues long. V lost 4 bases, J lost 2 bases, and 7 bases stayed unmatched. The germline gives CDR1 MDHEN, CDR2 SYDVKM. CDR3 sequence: CASSSPRDRTYNEQFF. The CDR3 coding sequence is TGTGCCAGCAGTTCACCCCGGGACAGGACCTACAATGAGCAGTTCTTC.

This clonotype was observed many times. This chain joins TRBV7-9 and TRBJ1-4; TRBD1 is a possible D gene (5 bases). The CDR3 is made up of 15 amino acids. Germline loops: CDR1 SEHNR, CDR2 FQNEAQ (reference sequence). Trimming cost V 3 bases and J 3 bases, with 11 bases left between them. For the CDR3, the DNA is TGTGCCAGCAGCTTCCACCGGGGGGCTAATGAAAAACTGTTTTTT. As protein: CASSFHRGANEKLFF.

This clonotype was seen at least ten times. CDR3 residues: CSGREWVDTQYF. CDR3 DNA: TGCAGTGGGCGGGAGTGGGTAGATACGCAGTATTTT. This chain uses TRBV20-1 with TRBJ2-3, with TRBD2 matching over 7 bases. CDR1 DFQATT and CDR2 SNEGSKA come from the germline V gene (reference sequence). This CDR3 contains 12 residues. The V segment lost 7 bases and the J segment 5 bases; nucleotides outside the gene matches: 6.

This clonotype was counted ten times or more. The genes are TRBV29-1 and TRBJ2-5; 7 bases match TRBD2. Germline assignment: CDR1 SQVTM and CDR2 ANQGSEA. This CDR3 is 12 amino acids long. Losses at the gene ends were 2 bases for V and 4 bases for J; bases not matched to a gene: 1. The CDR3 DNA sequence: TGCAGCGTTGAAACGGGAGGAGAGACCCAGTACTTC. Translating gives CSVETGGETQYF.

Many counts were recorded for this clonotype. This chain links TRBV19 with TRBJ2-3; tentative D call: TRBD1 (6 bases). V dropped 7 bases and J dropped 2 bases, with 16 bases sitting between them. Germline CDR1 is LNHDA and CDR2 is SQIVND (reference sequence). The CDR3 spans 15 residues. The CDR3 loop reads CASTLTTGFTDTQYF. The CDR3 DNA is TGTGCCAGTACCCTAACGACAGGTTTCACAGATACGCAGTATTTT. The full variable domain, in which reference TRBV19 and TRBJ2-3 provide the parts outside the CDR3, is DGGITQSPKYLFRKEGQNVTLSCEQNLNHDAMYWYRQDPGQGLRLIYYSQIVNDFQKGDIAEGYSVSREKKESFPLTVTSAQKNPTAFYLCASTLTTGFTDTQYFGPGTRLTVL.

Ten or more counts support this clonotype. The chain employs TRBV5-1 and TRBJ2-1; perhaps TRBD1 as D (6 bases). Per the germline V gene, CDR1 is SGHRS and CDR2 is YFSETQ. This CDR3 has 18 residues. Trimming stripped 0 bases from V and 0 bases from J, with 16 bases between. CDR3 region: CASSLEARTVLSYNEQFF. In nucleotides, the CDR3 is TGCGCCAGCAGCTTGGAGGCCCGGACAGTCCTCTCCTACAATGAGCAGTTCTTC.

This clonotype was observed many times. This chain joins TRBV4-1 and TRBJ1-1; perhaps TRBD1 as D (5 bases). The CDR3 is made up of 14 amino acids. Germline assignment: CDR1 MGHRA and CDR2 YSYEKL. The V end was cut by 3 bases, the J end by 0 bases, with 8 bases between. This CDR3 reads CASSHLGVNTEAFF. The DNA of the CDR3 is TGCGCCAGCAGCCATCTAGGGGTGAACACTGAAGCTTTCTTT.

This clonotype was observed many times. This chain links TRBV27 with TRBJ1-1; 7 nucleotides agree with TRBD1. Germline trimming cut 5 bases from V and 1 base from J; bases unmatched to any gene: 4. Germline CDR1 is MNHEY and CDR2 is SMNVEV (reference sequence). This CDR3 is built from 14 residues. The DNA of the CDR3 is TGTGCCAGCAGTGTATACAGGGGGAACACTGAAGCTTTCTTT. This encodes CASSVYRGNTEAFF.

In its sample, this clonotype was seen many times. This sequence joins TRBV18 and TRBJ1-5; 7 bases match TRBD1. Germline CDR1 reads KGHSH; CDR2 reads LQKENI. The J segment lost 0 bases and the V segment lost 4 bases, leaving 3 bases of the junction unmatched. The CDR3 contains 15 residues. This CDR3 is CASSRGQNSNQPQHF. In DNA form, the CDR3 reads TGTGCCAGCTCACGGGGACAGAATAGCAATCAGCCCCAGCATTTT.

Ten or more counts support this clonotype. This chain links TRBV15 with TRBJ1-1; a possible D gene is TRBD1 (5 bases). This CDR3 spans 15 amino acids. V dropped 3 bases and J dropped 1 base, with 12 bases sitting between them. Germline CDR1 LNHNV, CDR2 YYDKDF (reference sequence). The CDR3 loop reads CATSRSGTANTEAFF. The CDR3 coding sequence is TGTGCCACCAGCAGGTCCGGGACGGCGAACACTGAAGCTTTCTTT.

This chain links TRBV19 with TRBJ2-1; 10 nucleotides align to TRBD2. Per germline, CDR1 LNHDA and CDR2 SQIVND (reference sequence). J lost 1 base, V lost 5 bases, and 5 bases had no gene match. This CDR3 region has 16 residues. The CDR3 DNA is TGTGCCAGTAGTCTAGCGGGAGAAGTATCCTACAATGAGCAGTTCTTC. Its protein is CASSLAGEVSYNEQFF.

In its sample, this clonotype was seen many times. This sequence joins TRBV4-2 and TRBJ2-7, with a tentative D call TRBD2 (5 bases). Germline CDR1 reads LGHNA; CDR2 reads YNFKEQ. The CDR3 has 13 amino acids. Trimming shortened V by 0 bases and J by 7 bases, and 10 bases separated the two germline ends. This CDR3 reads CASSQDLAWEQYF. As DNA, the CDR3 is TGTGCCAGCAGCCAAGACCTAGCCTGGGAGCAGTACTTC.

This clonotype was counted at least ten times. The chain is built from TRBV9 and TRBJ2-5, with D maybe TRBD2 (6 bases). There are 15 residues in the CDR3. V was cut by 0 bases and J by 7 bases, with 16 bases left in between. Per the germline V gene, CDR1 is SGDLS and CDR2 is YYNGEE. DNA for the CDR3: TGTGCCAGCAGCGTAGGTGGGACTGGCTCTGGGACCCAGTACTTC. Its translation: CASSVGGTGSGTQYF.

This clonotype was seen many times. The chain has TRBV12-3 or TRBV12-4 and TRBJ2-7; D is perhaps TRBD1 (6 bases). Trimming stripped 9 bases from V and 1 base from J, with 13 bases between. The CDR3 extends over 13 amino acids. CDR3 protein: CASRRDTSYEQYF. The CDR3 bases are TGTGCCAGTCGCCGGGACACTTCCTACGAGCAGTACTTC.

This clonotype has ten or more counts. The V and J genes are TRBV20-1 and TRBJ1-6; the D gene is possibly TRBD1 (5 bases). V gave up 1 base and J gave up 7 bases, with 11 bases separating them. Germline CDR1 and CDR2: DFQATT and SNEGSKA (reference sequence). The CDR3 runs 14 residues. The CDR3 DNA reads TGCAGTGCTAGAGTAAAGGGGAACAATTCACCCCTCCACTTT. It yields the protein CSARVKGNNSPLHF.

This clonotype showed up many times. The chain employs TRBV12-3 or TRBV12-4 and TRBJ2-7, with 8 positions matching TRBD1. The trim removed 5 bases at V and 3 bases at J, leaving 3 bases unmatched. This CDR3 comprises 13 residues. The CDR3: CASSRGQVYEQYF. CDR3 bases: TGTGCCAGCAGTCGGGGACAGGTCTACGAGCAGTACTTC.

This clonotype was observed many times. CDR3 DNA: TGTGCCAGCAGCCTCATAAGGAACGCGGGCAGCTCCTACGAGCAGTACGTC. Translating gives CASSLIRNAGSSYEQYV. The chain links TRBV3-1 to TRBJ2-7; the D gene is possibly TRBD2 (5 bases). CDR3 length: 17 amino acids. The germline CDR1 and CDR2 sequences are LGHDT and YNNKEL (reference sequence). Trimming cost V 4 bases and J 0 bases, with 19 bases left between them.

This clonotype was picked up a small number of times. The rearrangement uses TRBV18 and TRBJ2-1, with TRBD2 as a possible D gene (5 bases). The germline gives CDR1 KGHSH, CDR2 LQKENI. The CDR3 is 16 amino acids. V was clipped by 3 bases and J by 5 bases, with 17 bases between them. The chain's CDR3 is CASSPVPGLNNNEQFF. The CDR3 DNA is TGTGCCAGCTCACCTGTCCCAGGACTTAACAACAATGAGCAGTTCTTC.

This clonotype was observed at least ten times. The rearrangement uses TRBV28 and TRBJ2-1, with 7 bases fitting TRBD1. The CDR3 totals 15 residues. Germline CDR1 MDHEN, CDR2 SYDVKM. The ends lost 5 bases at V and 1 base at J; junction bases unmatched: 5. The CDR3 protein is CASSVGGRSYNEQFF. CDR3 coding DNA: TGTGCCAGCAGTGTAGGGGGCAGGTCCTACAATGAGCAGTTCTTC.

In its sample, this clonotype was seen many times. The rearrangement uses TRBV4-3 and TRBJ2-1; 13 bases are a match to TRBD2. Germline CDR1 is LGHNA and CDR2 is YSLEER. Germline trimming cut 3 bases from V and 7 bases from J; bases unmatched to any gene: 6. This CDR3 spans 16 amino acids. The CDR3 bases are TGCGCCAGCAGCCATGTAACTAGCGGGAGGGGAAATGAGCAGTTCTTC. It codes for CASSHVTSGRGNEQFF.

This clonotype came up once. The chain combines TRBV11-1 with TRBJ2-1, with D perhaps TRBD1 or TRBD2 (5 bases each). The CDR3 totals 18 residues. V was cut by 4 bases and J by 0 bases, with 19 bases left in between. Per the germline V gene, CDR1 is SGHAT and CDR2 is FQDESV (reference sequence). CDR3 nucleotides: TGTGCCAGCAGCTCACCGGGACCCATCCAGAGCTCCTACAATGAGCAGTTCTTC. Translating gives CASSSPGPIQSSYNEQFF.